Listed below are T cell receptor beta chains from one sample, sequenced in a study of blood T cell repertoires in COVID-19. Repertoires were generated with immunoSEQ multiplex PCR, while TCRdb's copy carries only in-frame clones and drops some. The sample consists of about 220,000 clones, approximately 85% of them appearing once. Sequencing was carried out using peripheral blood. The receptors shown here come from a woman in her 70s with COVID-19, enrolled during active disease. Each CDR3 is given with its conserved first and last residue. Each record gives: V gene, D gene, clone size, J gene, CDR3 protein, CDR3 DNA. A D gene is named only where the DNA matches it firmly. Clone sizes are given selectively: once, few, many, or a class where the clone is expanded.

TRBV28	TRBD2	-	TRBJ2-3	CASSFGGRAVNTQYF	TGTGCCAGCAGTTTCGGGGGGAGGGCAGTTAATACGCAGTATTTT
TRBV5-1	-	-	TRBJ1-5	CASSYDGDSNQPQHF	TGCGCCAGCAGTTACGACGGGGATAGCAATCAGCCCCAGCATTTT
TRBV2	TRBD1	-	TRBJ1-2	CASSSGGVVGGYTF	TGTGCCAGCTCCTCAGGGGGCGTCGTCGGTGGCTACACCTTC
TRBV27	-	-	TRBJ1-5	CASSLSAVPGSNQPQHF	TGTGCCAGCAGTTTATCCGCGGTCCCGGGGAGCAATCAGCCCCAGCATTTT
TRBV19	TRBD1	-	TRBJ1-6	CASSMGDRVSSPLHF	TGTGCCAGTAGTATGGGGGACAGGGTGAGTTCACCCCTCCACTTT
TRBV12-3/TRBV12-4	-	once	TRBJ1-2	CASSLGIPDGYTF	TGTGCCAGCAGTTTAGGTATTCCGGATGGCTACACCTTC
TRBV6-2/TRBV6-3	-	-	TRBJ1-6	CASSYRVSEPLHF	TGTGCCAGCAGTTACCGAGTATCTGAACCCCTCCACTTT
TRBV5-1	TRBD2	-	TRBJ2-7	CASSLGDYEEQYF	TGCGCCAGCAGCTTAGGGGACTACGAGGAGCAGTACTTC
TRBV3-1/TRBV3-2	-	-	TRBJ2-2	CASSQVGSWGTGELFF	TGTGCCAGCAGCCAAGTGGGGAGTTGGGGCACCGGGGAGCTGTTTTTT
TRBV19	TRBD1	-	TRBJ1-3	CASSIGDRVGNTIYF	TGTGCCAGTAGTATAGGGGACAGGGTCGGAAACACCATATATTTT
TRBV19	TRBD1	-	TRBJ1-4	CASSDRGRTNEKLFF	TGTGCCAGTAGCGACAGGGGGCGGACTAATGAAAAACTGTTTTTT
TRBV4-3	TRBD1	few	TRBJ1-3	CASSPKGTGVIGNTIYF	TGCGCCAGCAGCCCAAAAGGGACAGGGGTGATCGGAAACACCATATATTTT
TRBV5-6	-	once	TRBJ1-2	CASSPLAANYGYTF	TGTGCCAGCAGCCCGCTCGCGGCTAACTATGGCTACACCTTC
TRBV4-3	TRBD1	-	TRBJ1-2	CASSQGTGGYGYTF	TGCGCCAGCAGCCAGGGGACAGGCGGCTATGGCTACACCTTC
TRBV5-8	TRBD1	-	TRBJ1-2	CASSKQGALGYGYTF	TGTGCCAGCAGCAAACAGGGGGCGCTGGGCTATGGCTACACCTTC
TRBV30	-	-	TRBJ1-1	CAWSGGLGTEAFF	TGTGCCTGGAGTGGGGGCCTTGGCACTGAAGCTTTCTTT
TRBV29-1	-	-	TRBJ1-2	CSVDAGNYGYTF	TGCAGCGTTGACGCGGGGAACTATGGCTACACCTTC
TRBV30	-	-	TRBJ1-1	CAWSVGENTEAFF	TGTGCCTGGAGTGTAGGGGAGAACACTGAAGCTTTCTTT
TRBV10-3	-	few	TRBJ2-7	CAISESTTGPYEQYF	TGTGCCATCAGTGAATCGACGACAGGACCCTACGAGCAGTACTTC
TRBV14	-	-	TRBJ1-2	CASSFLTGSAYGYTF	TGTGCCAGCAGCTTCCTTACAGGGTCGGCCTATGGCTACACCTTC
TRBV7-3	TRBD2	-	TRBJ2-1	CASSLLTSGGHEQFF	TGTGCCAGCAGCTTACTCACTAGCGGGGGGCATGAGCAGTTCTTC
TRBV5-1	-	-	TRBJ2-7	CASSLYVLESGAEQYF	TGCGCCAGCAGCTTGTACGTTTTGGAGTCAGGGGCCGAGCAGTACTTC
TRBV18	-	-	TRBJ2-1	CASSPERAGNEQFF	TGTGCCAGCTCACCAGAAAGGGCAGGGAATGAGCAGTTCTTC
TRBV5-6	TRBD1	-	TRBJ1-4	CASSVFRQGPTTNEKLFF	TGTGCCAGCAGCGTCTTCAGACAGGGGCCAACAACTAATGAAAAACTGTTTTTT
TRBV4-1	TRBD1	-	TRBJ2-1	CASSDYRDRAHGGSYNEQFF	TGCGCCAGCAGCGACTACCGGGACAGGGCCCACGGAGGCTCCTACAATGAGCAGTTCTTC
TRBV6-5	-	-	TRBJ1-2	CASSPSQENYGYTF	TGTGCCAGCAGTCCCTCACAGGAAAACTATGGCTACACCTTC
TRBV4-2	TRBD2	-	TRBJ2-1	CASSLGGTSLNEQFF	TGTGCCAGCAGCCTGGGTGGGACTAGCTTGAATGAGCAGTTCTTC
TRBV5-1	TRBD1	-	TRBJ2-5	CASSSRQGAGETQYF	TGCGCCAGCAGCTCAAGACAGGGGGCCGGAGAGACCCAGTACTTC
TRBV6-4	TRBD1	once	TRBJ1-5	CASSDSNGTGGAKGQPQHF	TGTGCCAGCAGTGACTCGAACGGGACAGGGGGCGCGAAGGGTCAGCCCCAGCATTTT
TRBV6-2/TRBV6-3	-	-	TRBJ2-5	CASSSIETQYF	TGTGCCAGCAGTTCTATAGAGACCCAGTACTTC
TRBV7-2	-	-	TRBJ1-1	CASSLAGWTEAFF	TGTGCCAGCAGCTTAGCCGGTTGGACTGAAGCTTTCTTT
TRBV5-8	-	-	TRBJ1-3	CASRIKGGGNTIYF	TGTGCCAGCAGAATCAAGGGAGGGGGAAACACCATATATTTT
TRBV7-8	TRBD1	-	TRBJ1-2	CASSLTWRGQVDGYTF	TGTGCCAGCAGCTTAACTTGGCGGGGACAGGTCGATGGCTACACCTTC
TRBV18	TRBD1	-	TRBJ2-7	CASSPSGQARGYEQYF	TGTGCCAGCTCACCCTCAGGACAGGCAAGGGGTTACGAGCAGTACTTC
TRBV9	-	few	TRBJ1-2	CASSVDGGLNYGYTF	TGTGCCAGCAGCGTAGATGGCGGATTGAACTATGGCTACACCTTC
TRBV30	TRBD1	once	TRBJ2-3	CAWRQGVTTDTQYF	TGTGCCTGGAGACAGGGGGTTACCACAGATACGCAGTATTTT
TRBV7-9	-	-	TRBJ1-2	CASSLARVEGYTF	TGTGCCAGCAGCTTAGCCAGGGTTGAGGGCTACACCTTC
TRBV11-2	-	-	TRBJ2-3	CASSSGIGNTQYF	TGTGCCAGCAGCTCAGGGATTGGCAATACGCAGTATTTT
TRBV19	TRBD1	-	TRBJ1-2	CASSTRGQGAGDYGYTF	TGTGCCAGTAGTACCCGCGGCCAGGGGGCTGGGGACTATGGCTACACCTTC
TRBV11-3	TRBD1	once	TRBJ1-2	CASSPVTGVLGYTF	TGTGCCAGCAGCCCTGTGACAGGGGTGCTTGGCTACACCTTC
TRBV6-5	-	-	TRBJ2-4	CASSYLPRGTTIQYF	TGTGCCAGCAGTTACTTGCCCCGGGGGACCACCATTCAGTACTTC
TRBV29-1	-	-	TRBJ2-2	CSVTGTRNTGELFF	TGCAGCGTAACCGGGACAAGGAACACCGGGGAGCTGTTTTTT
TRBV15	-	-	TRBJ2-5	CATSRDREGAETQYF	TGTGCCACCAGCAGAGATAGGGAAGGGGCAGAGACCCAGTACTTC
TRBV12-1	-	-	TRBJ1-5	CASSSADRRRNNNQPQHF	TGTGCCAGCAGCTCCGCGGACAGGCGGAGAAACAACAATCAGCCCCAGCATTTT
TRBV6-5	-	-	TRBJ1-1	CASSYTFRSTEAFF	TGTGCCAGCAGTTACACTTTTAGAAGCACTGAAGCTTTCTTT
TRBV7-8	-	-	TRBJ1-3	CASSLAQMKTGNTIYF	TGTGCCAGCAGCTTAGCCCAGATGAAAACTGGAAACACCATATATTTT
TRBV18	TRBD1	-	TRBJ1-6	CASSPMGQGGNSPLHF	TGTGCCAGCTCACCAATGGGACAGGGAGGAAATTCACCCCTCCACTTT
TRBV11-2	-	-	TRBJ1-3	CASSLDRGGSGNTIYF	TGTGCCAGCAGCTTAGATCGAGGGGGCTCTGGAAACACCATATATTTT
TRBV24-1	TRBD1	once	TRBJ1-5	CATSDAGTGGLSNQPQHF	TGTGCCACCAGTGATGCCGGGACAGGGGGATTAAGCAATCAGCCCCAGCATTTT
TRBV19	TRBD1	-	TRBJ1-3	CASSMDRVGNTIYF	TGTGCCAGTAGTATGGACAGGGTTGGAAACACCATATATTTT
TRBV11-3	-	-	TRBJ1-1	CASSRHLNTEAFF	TGTGCCAGCAGCAGACACCTGAACACTGAAGCTTTCTTT
TRBV2	-	-	TRBJ2-7	CASRGAGLSYEQYF	TGTGCCAGCAGGGGCGCAGGACTTTCCTACGAGCAGTACTTC
TRBV4-3	TRBD1	-	TRBJ2-7	CASSRVLTGAQYF	TGCGCCAGCAGCCGGGTTCTTACAGGGGCGCAGTACTTC
TRBV19	-	-	TRBJ2-7	CASSGQSGEQYF	TGTGCCAGTAGTGGACAGTCGGGGGAGCAGTACTTC
TRBV7-3	TRBD2	-	TRBJ2-1	CASSLTRTSGREQFF	TGTGCCAGCAGCTTAACCCGGACTAGCGGGAGGGAGCAGTTCTTC